This T cell receptor beta chain was documented in a study of graft-versus-host responses after intestinal transplantation. Study details: Multivisceral, liver-intestinal, or isolated intestinal grafts went to recipients. Overall study results and limits: GvH clones turned up in recipient marrow; some had shown up first in ileum or blood.

Trimming left V 4 bases short and J 5 bases short, with 14 bases between. Germline V gives CDR1 LGHNA, CDR2 YSLEER. CDR3 length: 15 amino acids. A word on this clone: Its antigen is still unknown.

Data came from immunoSEQ multiplex PCR; TCRdb stores just in-frame clones and leaves some out. The repertoire consists of about 82,000 clones, with roughly 91% occurring once and the leading ten covering roughly 0.1%. The sample here was unstimulated CD4+ T cells sorted from spleen or lymph node cells, taken before intestinal transplant. The rearrangement uses TRBV4-3 and TRBJ2-2, with a weak D call TRBD2 (6 bases). The sequence was obtained from a human donor who received an intestinal transplant. The CDR3 protein is CASSPRAEGTGELFF. CDR3 bases: TGCGCCAGCAGCCCCAGGGCGGAGGGAACCGGGGAGCTGTTTTTT.